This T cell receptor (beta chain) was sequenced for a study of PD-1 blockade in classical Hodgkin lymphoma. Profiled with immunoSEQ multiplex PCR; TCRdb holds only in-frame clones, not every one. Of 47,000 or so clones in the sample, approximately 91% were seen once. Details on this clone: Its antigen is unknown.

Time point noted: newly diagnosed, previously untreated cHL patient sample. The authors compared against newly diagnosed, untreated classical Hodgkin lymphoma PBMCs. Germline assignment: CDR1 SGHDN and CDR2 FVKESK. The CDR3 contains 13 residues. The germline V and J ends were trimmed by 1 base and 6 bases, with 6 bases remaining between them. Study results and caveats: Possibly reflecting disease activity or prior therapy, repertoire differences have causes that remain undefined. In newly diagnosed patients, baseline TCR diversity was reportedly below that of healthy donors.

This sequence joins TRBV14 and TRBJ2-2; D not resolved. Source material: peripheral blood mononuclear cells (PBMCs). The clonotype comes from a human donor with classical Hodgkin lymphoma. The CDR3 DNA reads TGTGCCAGCAGCCAAGCGATTGCCGGGGAGCTGTTTTTT. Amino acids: CASSQAIAGELFF.